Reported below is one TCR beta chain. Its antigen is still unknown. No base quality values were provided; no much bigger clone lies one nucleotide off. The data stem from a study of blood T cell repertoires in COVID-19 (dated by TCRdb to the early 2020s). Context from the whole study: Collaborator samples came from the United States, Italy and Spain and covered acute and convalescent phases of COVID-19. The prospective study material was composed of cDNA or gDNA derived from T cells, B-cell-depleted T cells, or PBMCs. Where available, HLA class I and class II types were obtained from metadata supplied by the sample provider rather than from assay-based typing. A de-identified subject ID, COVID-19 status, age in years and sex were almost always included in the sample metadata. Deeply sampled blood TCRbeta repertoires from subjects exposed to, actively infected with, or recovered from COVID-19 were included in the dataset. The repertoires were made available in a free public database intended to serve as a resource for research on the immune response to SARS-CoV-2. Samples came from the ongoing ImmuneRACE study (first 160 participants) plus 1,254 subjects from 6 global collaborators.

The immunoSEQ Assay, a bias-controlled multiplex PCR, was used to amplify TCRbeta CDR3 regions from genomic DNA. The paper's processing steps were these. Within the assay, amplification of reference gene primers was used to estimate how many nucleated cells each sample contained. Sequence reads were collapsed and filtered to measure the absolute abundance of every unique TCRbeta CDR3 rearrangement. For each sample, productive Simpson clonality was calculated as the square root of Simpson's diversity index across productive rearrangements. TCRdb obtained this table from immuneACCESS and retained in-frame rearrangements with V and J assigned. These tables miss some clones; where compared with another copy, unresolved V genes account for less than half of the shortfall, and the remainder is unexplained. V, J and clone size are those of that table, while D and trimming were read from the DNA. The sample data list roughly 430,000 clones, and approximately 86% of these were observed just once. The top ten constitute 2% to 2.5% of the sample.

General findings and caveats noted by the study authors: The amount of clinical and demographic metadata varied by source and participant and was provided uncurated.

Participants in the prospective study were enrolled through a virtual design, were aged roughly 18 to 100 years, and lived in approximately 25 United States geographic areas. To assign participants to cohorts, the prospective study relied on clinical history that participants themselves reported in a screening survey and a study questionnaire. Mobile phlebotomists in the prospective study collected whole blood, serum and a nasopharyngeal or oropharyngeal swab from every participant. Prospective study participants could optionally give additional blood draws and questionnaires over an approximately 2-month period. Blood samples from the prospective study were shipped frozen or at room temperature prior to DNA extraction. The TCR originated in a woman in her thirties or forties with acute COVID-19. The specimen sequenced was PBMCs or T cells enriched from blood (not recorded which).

The CDR3 has the sequence CASSQETSGGNSPLHF. Here is the DNA: TGTGCCAGCAGCCAAGAGACCTCTGGGGGGAATTCACCCCTCCACTTT. The chain employs TRBV3-1 (or the pseudogene TRBV3-2) and TRBJ1-6; perhaps TRBD1 is the D gene, with 5 bases matching. The trim is 0 bases for V and 7 bases for J, with a gap of 13 bases between the germline ends. The germline V gene (reference sequence) supplies CDR1 LGHDT and CDR2 YNNKEL. The cysteine opens and the phenylalanine closes a CDR3 of 16 amino acids. Left in the record is the CDR3 DNA by itself, 48 bases read in frame from the first base.